This T cell receptor beta chain was obtained from a study of identical twins. Study findings and constraints: Reduced insertions were recorded for abundant cord blood beta clonotypes, with no such pattern in memory repertoires. Out-of-frame alpha sequences shared between twins exhibited an excess of low generation probability.

Worth noting for this clonotype: Its specificity is not known.

TCRdb used MiXCR to reprocess the 5' RACE reads, holding one entry per CDR3 protein. The table has about 890,000 distinct CDR3 sequences, 9% to 15% seen once. The germline CDR1 and CDR2 sequences are SQVTM and ANQGSEA. The CDR3 contains 12 residues. Trimming left V 4 bases short and J 6 bases short, with 11 bases between. The same data also went into a second study, on yellow fever vaccine responses in identical twins.

The sequence derives from a woman under 30 in good health. Sample: PBMCs. The genes are TRBV29-1 and TRBJ2-3; D is unresolved. The CDR3 loop reads CSVAKGFDTQYF. CDR3 coding DNA: TGCAGCGTTGCGAAGGGATTTGATACGCAGTATTTT.